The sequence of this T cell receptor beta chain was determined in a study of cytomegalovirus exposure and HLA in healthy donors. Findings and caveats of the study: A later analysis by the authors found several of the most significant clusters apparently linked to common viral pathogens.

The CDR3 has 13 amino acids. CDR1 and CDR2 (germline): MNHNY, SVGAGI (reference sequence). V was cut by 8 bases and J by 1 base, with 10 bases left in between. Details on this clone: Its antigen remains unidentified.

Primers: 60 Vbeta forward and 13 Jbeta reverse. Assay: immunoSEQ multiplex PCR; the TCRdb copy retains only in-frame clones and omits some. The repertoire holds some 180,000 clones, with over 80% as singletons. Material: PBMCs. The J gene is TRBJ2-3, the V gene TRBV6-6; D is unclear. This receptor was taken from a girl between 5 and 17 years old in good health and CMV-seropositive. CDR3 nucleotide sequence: TGTGCCAGCCTACTAAGTGGCACAGATACGCAGTATTTT. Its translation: CASLLSGTDTQYF.